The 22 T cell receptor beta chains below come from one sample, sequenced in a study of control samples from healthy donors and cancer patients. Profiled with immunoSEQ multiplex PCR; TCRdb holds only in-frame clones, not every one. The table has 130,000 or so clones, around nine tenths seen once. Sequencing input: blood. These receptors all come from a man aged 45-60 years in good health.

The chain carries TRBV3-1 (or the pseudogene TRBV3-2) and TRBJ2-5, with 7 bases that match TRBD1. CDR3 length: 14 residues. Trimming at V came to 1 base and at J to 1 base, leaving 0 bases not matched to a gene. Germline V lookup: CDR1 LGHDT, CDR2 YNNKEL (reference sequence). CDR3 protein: CASSQAGGQETQYF. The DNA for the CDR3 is TGTGCCAGCAGCCAAGCAGGGGGCCAAGAGACCCAGTACTTC.

CDR3 amino acids: CAWSVGRETQYF. The CDR3 nucleotides read TGTGCCTGGAGTGTTGGCAGGGAGACCCAGTACTTC. The chain joins TRBV30 to TRBJ2-5; D is ambiguous. This CDR3 region has 12 residues. Trimming pared 0 bases from V and 5 bases from J, leaving 7 bases between. Germline loops: CDR1 GTSNPN, CDR2 SVGIG (reference sequence).

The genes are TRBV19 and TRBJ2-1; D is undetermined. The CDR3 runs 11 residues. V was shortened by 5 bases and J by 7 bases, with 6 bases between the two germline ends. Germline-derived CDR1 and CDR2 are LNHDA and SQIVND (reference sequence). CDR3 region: CASSFGNEQFF. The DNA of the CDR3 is TGTGCCAGTAGTTTCGGTAATGAGCAGTTCTTC.

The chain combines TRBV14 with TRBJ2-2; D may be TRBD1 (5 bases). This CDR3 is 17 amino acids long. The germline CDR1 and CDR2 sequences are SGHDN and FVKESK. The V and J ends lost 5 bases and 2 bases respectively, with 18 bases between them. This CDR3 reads CASSRLQGQLNTGELFF. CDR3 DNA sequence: TGTGCCAGCAGCAGACTCCAAGGACAACTCAACACCGGGGAGCTGTTTTTT.

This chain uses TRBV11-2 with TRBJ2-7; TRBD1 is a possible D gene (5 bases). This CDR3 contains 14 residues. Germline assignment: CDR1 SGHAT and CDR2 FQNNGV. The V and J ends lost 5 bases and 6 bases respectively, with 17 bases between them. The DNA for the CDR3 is TGTGCCAGCAGCCCTACTACAGGTAATTCCGAGCAGTACTTC. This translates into CASSPTTGNSEQYF. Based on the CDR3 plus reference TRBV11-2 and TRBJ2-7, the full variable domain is EAGVAQSPRYKIIEKRQSVAFWCNPISGHATLYWYQQILGQGPKLLIQFQNNGVVDDSQLPKDRFSAERLKGVDSTLKIQPAKLEDSAVYLCASSPTTGNSEQYFGPGTRLTVT.

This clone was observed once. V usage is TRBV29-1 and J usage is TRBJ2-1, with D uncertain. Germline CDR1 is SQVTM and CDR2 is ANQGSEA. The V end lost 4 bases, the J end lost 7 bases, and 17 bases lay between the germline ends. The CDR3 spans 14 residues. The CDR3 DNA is TGCAGCGTTGGGTCCGGGTCAGCATCGAATGAGCAGTTCTTC. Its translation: CSVGSGSASNEQFF.

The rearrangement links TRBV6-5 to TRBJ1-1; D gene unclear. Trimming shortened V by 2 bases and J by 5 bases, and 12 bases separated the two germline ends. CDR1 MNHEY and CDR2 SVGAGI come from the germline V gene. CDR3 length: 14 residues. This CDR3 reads CASSYGGRQTEAFF. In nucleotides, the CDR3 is TGTGCCAGCAGTTACGGTGGCAGGCAAACTGAAGCTTTCTTT.

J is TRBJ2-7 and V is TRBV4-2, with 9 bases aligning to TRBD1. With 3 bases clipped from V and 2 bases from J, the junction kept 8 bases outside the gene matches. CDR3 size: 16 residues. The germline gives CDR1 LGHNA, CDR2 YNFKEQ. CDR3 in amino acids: CASSQAGRDRAYEQYF. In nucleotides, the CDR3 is TGTGCCAGCAGCCAGGCAGGACGGGACAGGGCCTACGAGCAGTACTTC.

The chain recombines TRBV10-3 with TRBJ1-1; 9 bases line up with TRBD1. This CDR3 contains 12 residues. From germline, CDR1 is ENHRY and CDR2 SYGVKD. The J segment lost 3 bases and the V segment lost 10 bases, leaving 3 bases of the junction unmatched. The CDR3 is CATRDRDTEAFF. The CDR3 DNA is TGTGCCACCCGGGACAGGGACACTGAAGCTTTCTTT.

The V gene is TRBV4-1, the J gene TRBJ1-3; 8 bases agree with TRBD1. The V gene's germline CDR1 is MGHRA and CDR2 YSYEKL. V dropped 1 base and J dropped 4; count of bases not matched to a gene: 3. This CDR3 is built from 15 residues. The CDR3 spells CASSQATGGGNTIYF. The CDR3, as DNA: TGCGCCAGCAGCCAAGCCACAGGGGGGGGAAACACCATATATTTT.

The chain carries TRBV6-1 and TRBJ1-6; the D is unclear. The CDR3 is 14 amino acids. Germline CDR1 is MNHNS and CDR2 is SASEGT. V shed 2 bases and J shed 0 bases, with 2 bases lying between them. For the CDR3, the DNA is TGTGCCAGCAGTGAATTCTCCTATAATTCACCCCTCCACTTT. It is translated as CASSEFSYNSPLHF.

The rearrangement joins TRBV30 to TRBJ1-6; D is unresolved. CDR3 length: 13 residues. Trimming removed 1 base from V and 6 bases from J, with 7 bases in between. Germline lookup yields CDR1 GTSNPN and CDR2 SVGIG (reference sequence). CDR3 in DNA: TGTGCCTGGAGTGAACTCACTAATTCACCCCTCCACTTT. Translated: CAWSELTNSPLHF.

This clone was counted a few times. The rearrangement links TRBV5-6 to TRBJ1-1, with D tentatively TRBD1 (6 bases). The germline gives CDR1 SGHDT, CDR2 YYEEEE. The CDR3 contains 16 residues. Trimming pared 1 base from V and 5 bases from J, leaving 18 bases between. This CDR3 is CASSLLGRGAMTEAFF. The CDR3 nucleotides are TGTGCCAGCAGCTTGCTGGGGAGGGGGGCGATGACTGAAGCTTTCTTT.

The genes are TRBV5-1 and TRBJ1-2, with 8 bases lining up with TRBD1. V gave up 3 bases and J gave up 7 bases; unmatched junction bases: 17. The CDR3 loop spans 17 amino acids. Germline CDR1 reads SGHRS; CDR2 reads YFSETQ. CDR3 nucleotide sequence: TGCGCCAGCAGCTCTCAGGCAGGGGGCTTCCAGGCTGGTGGCTACACCTTC. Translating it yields CASSSQAGGFQAGGYTF.

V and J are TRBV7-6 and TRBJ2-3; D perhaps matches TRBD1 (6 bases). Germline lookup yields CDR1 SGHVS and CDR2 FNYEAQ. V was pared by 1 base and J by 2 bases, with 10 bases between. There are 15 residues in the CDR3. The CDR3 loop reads CASSLVGQTTDTQYF. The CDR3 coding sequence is TGTGCCAGCAGCTTAGTCGGACAGACCACAGATACGCAGTATTTT.

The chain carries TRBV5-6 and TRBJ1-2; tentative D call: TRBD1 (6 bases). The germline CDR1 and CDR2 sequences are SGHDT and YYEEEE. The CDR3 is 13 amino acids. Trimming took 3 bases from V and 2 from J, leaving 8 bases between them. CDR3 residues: CASSSTGNYGYTF. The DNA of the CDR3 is TGTGCCAGCAGCTCGACAGGCAACTATGGCTACACCTTC.

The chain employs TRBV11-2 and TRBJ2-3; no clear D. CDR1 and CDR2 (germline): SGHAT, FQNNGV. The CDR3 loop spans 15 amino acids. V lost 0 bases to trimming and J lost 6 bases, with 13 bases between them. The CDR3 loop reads CASSLDSWVGDTQYF. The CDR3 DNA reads TGTGCCAGCAGCTTAGATTCGTGGGTTGGGGATACGCAGTATTTT.

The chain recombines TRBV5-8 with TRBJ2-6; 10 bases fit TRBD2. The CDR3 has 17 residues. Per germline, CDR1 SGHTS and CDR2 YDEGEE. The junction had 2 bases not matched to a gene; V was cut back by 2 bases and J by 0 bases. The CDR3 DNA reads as TGTGCCAGCAGCTTTAGCGGGGGGACCTCTGGGGCCAACGTCCTGACTTTC. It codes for CASSFSGGTSGANVLTF.

The CDR3 nucleotides read TGTGCCAGCACCCCGGGACAGTCTAATCAGCCCCAGCATTTT. Translation: CASTPGQSNQPQHF. The chain joins TRBV6-5 to TRBJ1-5, with 7 bases matching TRBD1. This CDR3 contains 14 residues. Germline V CDR1 and CDR2: MNHEY, SVGAGI. The V gene end was trimmed by 7 bases and the J gene end by 4 bases; junction bases not matched to a gene: 7.

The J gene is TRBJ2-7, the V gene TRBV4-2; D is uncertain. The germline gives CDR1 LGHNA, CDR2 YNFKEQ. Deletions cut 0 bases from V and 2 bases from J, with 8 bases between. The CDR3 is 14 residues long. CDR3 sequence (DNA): TGTGCCAGCAGCCAAGAGTTGCTAGCCTACGAGCAGTACTTC. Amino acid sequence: CASSQELLAYEQYF.

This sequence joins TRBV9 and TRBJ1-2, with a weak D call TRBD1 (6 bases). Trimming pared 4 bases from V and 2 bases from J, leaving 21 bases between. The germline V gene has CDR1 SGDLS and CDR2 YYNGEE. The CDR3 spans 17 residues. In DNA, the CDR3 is TGTGCCAGCAGCCCTCGAGATTCCGGGACAAAAAACTATGGCTACACCTTC. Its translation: CASSPRDSGTKNYGYTF.

DNA of the CDR3: TGTGCCAGCAGCCCCCTGACGGGGGCTAACTATGGCTACACCTTC. It is translated as CASSPLTGANYGYTF. The chain combines TRBV7-2 with TRBJ1-2; D perhaps matches TRBD1 (5 bases). This CDR3 region has 15 residues. V lost 5 bases to trimming and J lost 0 bases, with 13 bases between them. Germline V CDR1 and CDR2: SGHTA, FQGNSA.